This T cell receptor beta chain was observed in a study of CD8+CD57+ T cells in acquired aplastic anemia. Profiling of TCR beta VDJ combinations and CDR3 sequences used genomic DNA as template. Using its own MiXCR run on the reads, TCRdb lists one record per CDR3 protein. The sample holds some 200,000 distinct CDR3 sequences, around 45% seen once. This CDR3 contains 15 residues. The V gene lost 2 bases and the J gene lost 7 bases, with 14 bases spanning the gap. CDR1 WNHNN and CDR2 SYGVQD come from the germline V gene (reference sequence). Only patients with CD8+CD57+ cell expansion on flow cytometry were chosen for sequencing.

The sample consisted of sorted CD4+, CD8+, or CD8+CD57+ T cells (not recorded which) from PBMCs. This clonotype was sampled from a human donor with aplastic anemia. V gene TRBV10-1 combines with J gene TRBJ1-4; D unresolved. CDR3 protein: CASSEPASFGEKLFF. CDR3 DNA: TGCGCCAGCAGTGAGCCGGCAAGTTTCGGTGAAAAACTGTTTTTT.